The source of this T cell receptor (beta chain) is a study of CD8 T cells in Susac syndrome. The germline CDR1 and CDR2 sequences are MGHRA and YSYEKL. The CDR3 totals 17 residues. Trimming pared 4 bases from V and 1 base from J, leaving 14 bases between. RNA, at roughly 0.45 to 1 ug, was reverse transcribed with random hexamers. Via MiXCR, TCRdb re-called the immunoSEQ multiplex PCR reads, giving one row per CDR3 protein. Of 250,000 or so distinct CDR3 sequences listed, roughly 95% are singletons. The chain uses TRBV4-1 and TRBJ1-6, with a possible D match to TRBD1 (5 bases). The sample comprised CD4+ T cells from PBMCs. The source is a human donor with multiple sclerosis. The CDR3 here is CASSPEPGRSYNSPLHF. As DNA, the CDR3 is TGCGCCAGCAGCCCGGAACCAGGGAGATCCTATAATTCACCCCTCCACTTT.